The clone carrying this T cell receptor (beta chain) came up once. The antigen remains unidentified. Germline CDR1 reads SNHLY; CDR2 reads FYNNEI. The CDR3 consists of 13 residues. V shed 4 bases, J shed 5 bases, and the junction held 2 bases outside the gene matches. This record comes from a study of cytomegalovirus exposure and HLA in healthy donors. General study points: A later analysis linked a missense DCLRE1C variant to TCR beta V- and J-gene trimming. There were under 200 TCR beta chains listed as cytomegalovirus-associated. Per published reports, the classifier diagnosed cytomegalovirus status with high specificity and sensitivity.

PCR amplification relied on 60 Vbeta primers (plus 13 Jbeta primers). Clones were read by immunoSEQ multiplex PCR, and TCRdb kept only the in-frame ones, dropping some. The table records under 150,000 clones, nearly 85% of them present only once. Sequencing was performed on PBMCs. This TCR derives from a boy younger than 18 in good health and CMV-seronegative. The chain is built from TRBV2 and TRBJ2-5, with TRBD2 matching 9 bases. CDR3 sequence reads: CASSGGRGETQYF. The DNA for the CDR3 is TGTGCCAGCAGTGGCGGGAGGGGGGAGACCCAGTACTTC. The full variable domain, in which reference TRBV2 and TRBJ2-5 provide the parts outside the CDR3, is EPEVTQTPSHQVTQMGQEVILRCVPISNHLYFYWYRQILGQKVEFLVSFYNNEISEKSEIFDDQFSVERPDGSNFTLKIRSTKLEDSAMYFCASSGGRGETQYFGPGTRLLVL.